Listed here are 25 T cell receptor beta chains from one sample, sequenced in a study of blood T cell repertoires in COVID-19 (dated by TCRdb to between 2020 and 2021). Library generation was performed with the immunoSEQ multiplex PCR assay. This immuneACCESS table, as held by TCRdb, lists in-frame sequences with V and J called but not all clones. Of the missing ones, under half trace to an unresolved V gene in checked studies; the others have no known cause. The sample table lists around 230,000 clones, roughly 89% of them with a count of one. The ten largest account for over 9% of the sample. The sequenced sample consisted of PBMCs or T cells enriched from blood (not recorded which). Every receptor here comes from a man aged 18 to 30 with acute COVID-19.

This chain connects TRBV19 to TRBJ1-5; 7 nucleotides agree with TRBD1. The CDR3 length is 15 residues. The junction had 6 bases not matched to a gene; V was cut back by 5 bases and J by 2 bases. Germline lookup yields CDR1 LNHDA and CDR2 SQIVND (reference sequence). DNA of the CDR3: TGTGCCAGTAGTGAGACAGGGAACGGCAATCAGCCCCAGCATTTT. This sequence encodes CASSETGNGNQPQHF.

In its sample, this clone was seen once. The chain joins TRBV7-3 to TRBJ1-4, with 7 nucleotides matching TRBD1. The V gene's germline CDR1 is SGHTA and CDR2 FQGTGA. Losses at the gene ends were 1 base for V and 0 bases for J; bases not matched to a gene: 11. CDR3 length: 19 amino acids. The CDR3 nucleotides read TGTGCCAGCAGCTTAAAGACCCGACAGGGCCAGACAACTAATGAAAAACTGTTTTTT. Its protein is CASSLKTRQGQTTNEKLFF.

The V gene is TRBV2, the J gene TRBJ2-5; TRBD2 is a possible D gene (5 bases). Germline V CDR1 and CDR2: SNHLY, FYNNEI. The CDR3 is made up of 14 amino acids. The V and J ends lost 4 bases and 9 bases respectively, with 18 bases between them. The CDR3 DNA is TGTGCCAGCAGTGTTGGGCGGGCCCTCGAGGCCCAGTACTTC. Amino acids: CASSVGRALEAQYF.

This chain links TRBV4-3 with TRBJ2-2, with 8 positions matching TRBD1. The CDR3 runs 18 residues. V shed 0 bases and J 4 bases; nucleotides not matched to a gene: 10. Per the germline V gene, CDR1 is LGHNA and CDR2 is YSLEER. CDR3 sequence: CASSQEGPGGAGTGELFF. The CDR3 DNA sequence: TGCGCCAGCAGCCAAGAGGGTCCAGGGGGCGCTGGCACCGGGGAGCTGTTTTTT.

The chain combines TRBV30 with TRBJ1-1; 7 nucleotides agree with TRBD1. This CDR3 is built from 16 residues. Trimming removed 0 bases from V and 0 bases from J; junction bases left unmatched: 7. From germline, CDR1 is GTSNPN and CDR2 SVGIG (reference sequence). The CDR3 is CAWSVEPGGLNTEAFF. The CDR3 coding sequence is TGTGCCTGGAGTGTAGAACCAGGGGGTTTGAACACTGAAGCTTTCTTT.

V gene TRBV10-1 combines with J gene TRBJ2-7, with D maybe TRBD2 (5 bases). V was clipped by 6 bases and J by 4 bases, with 16 bases between them. The germline V gene has CDR1 WNHNN and CDR2 SYGVQD (reference sequence). The CDR3 runs to 14 residues. The CDR3 DNA reads TGCGCCAGCAGCTTTGGTGGAGGTGGGTACGAGCAGTACTTC. It yields the protein CASSFGGGGYEQYF.

This clone was counted a single time. The chain is built from TRBV2 and TRBJ2-7; a possible D gene is TRBD2 (5 bases). This CDR3 is 13 amino acids long. The germline V gene encodes CDR1 SNHLY and CDR2 FYNNEI. V was cut by 7 bases and J by 0 bases, with 10 bases left in between. The CDR3 here is CASTYRGSYEQYF. The CDR3 bases are TGTGCCAGCACCTACCGGGGCTCCTACGAGCAGTACTTC.

The chain is built from TRBV4-1 and TRBJ1-1, with 10 bases aligning to TRBD1. Germline V gives CDR1 MGHRA, CDR2 YSYEKL. This CDR3 has 15 amino acids. Unmatched junction bases numbered 3, after V lost 4 bases and J lost 1 base. The CDR3, as DNA: TGCGCCAGCAGCCCGCGACAGGGGGCGAACACTGAAGCTTTCTTT. Residues: CASSPRQGANTEAFF.

This chain links TRBV7-9 with TRBJ2-7, with TRBD2 matching over 11 bases. Germline V gene lookup returns CDR1 SEHNR and CDR2 FQNEAQ (reference sequence). The trim removed 5 bases at V and 5 bases at J, leaving 14 bases unmatched. This CDR3 region has 17 residues. CDR3 sequence reads: CASSPLLAGEPPDEQYF. CDR3 in DNA: TGTGCCAGCAGCCCCTTACTAGCGGGAGAACCCCCGGACGAGCAGTACTTC.

V is TRBV10-3 and J is TRBJ2-2; tentatively, D is TRBD1 (7 bases). CDR1 and CDR2 from the germline V gene are ENHRY and SYGVKD. V was shortened by 3 bases and J by 1 base, with 12 bases between the two germline ends. The CDR3 loop spans 16 amino acids. CDR3: CAISDPGGRNTGELFF. In DNA, the CDR3 is TGTGCCATCAGTGATCCAGGGGGGCGGAACACCGGGGAGCTGTTTTTT.

The DNA for the CDR3 is TGTGCCAGCAGGATATACAGACAGGGTTGGGGTACTGAAGCTTTCTTT. As protein: CASRIYRQGWGTEAFF. The chain recombines TRBV28 with TRBJ1-1; 7 bases match TRBD1. This CDR3 has 16 amino acids. J lost 5 bases, V lost 6 bases, and 15 bases had no gene match. Germline loops: CDR1 MDHEN, CDR2 SYDVKM.

The genes are TRBV10-3 and TRBJ2-2; D gene uncertain. This CDR3 has 16 amino acids. CDR1 and CDR2 from the germline V gene are ENHRY and SYGVKD. With 0 bases removed from V and 5 bases from J, the gap between germline ends came to 13 bases. The CDR3 DNA reads TGTGCCATCAGTGAGTCAGACCTCACGAGGACCGGGGAGCTGTTTTTT. The encoded protein is CAISESDLTRTGELFF.

The rearrangement joins TRBV28 to TRBJ1-4; D perhaps matches TRBD1 (5 bases). This CDR3 spans 15 amino acids. Germline-derived CDR1 and CDR2 are MDHEN and SYDVKM. V was cut by 5 bases and J by 0 bases, with 10 bases left in between. The CDR3 sequence: CASSLDSATNEKLFF. Here the CDR3 DNA reads TGTGCCAGCAGTCTCGACAGTGCAACTAATGAAAAACTGTTTTTT.

This chain links TRBV14 with TRBJ1-1; D is perhaps TRBD1 (6 bases). Between the trimmed V and J ends, which lost 0 bases and 4 bases, there was a span of 12 bases. Germline-derived CDR1 and CDR2 are SGHDN and FVKESK. The CDR3 sequence is 15 residues long. CDR3 region: CASSQEQGFFTEAFF. The CDR3 bases are TGTGCCAGCAGCCAAGAACAGGGTTTTTTCACTGAAGCTTTCTTT. Based on the CDR3 plus reference TRBV14 and TRBJ1-1, the full variable domain is EAGVTQFPSHSVIEKGQTVTLRCDPISGHDNLYWYRRVMGKEIKFLLHFVKESKQDESGMPNNRFLAERTGGTYSTLKVQPAELEDSGVYFCASSQEQGFFTEAFFGQGTRLTVV.

The chain carries TRBV5-4 and TRBJ2-5, with D maybe TRBD1 (6 bases). Trimming took off 0 bases at V and 4 bases at J, with 13 bases between the two ends. The germline gives CDR1 SGHNT, CDR2 YYREEE (reference sequence). The CDR3 is 15 residues long. The CDR3 loop reads CASSLGQAEGETQYF. CDR3 nucleotide sequence: TGTGCCAGCAGCTTGGGACAGGCGGAAGGAGAGACCCAGTACTTC.

This sequence joins TRBV11-2 and TRBJ1-2; maybe TRBD1 (6 bases). Germline CDR1 and CDR2: SGHAT and FQNNGV. The length of the CDR3 is 13 residues. Deletions cut 5 bases from V and 6 bases from J, with 13 bases between. The CDR3 coding sequence is TGTGCCAGCAGCCCCGGACCAGGGGATGGCTACACCTTC. Protein: CASSPGPGDGYTF.

V gene TRBV28 combines with J gene TRBJ1-1; 7 nucleotides agree with TRBD1. V was pared by 6 bases and J by 1 base, with 14 bases of the junction left unmatched. The CDR3 has 17 residues. CDR1 and CDR2 from the germline V gene are MDHEN and SYDVKM. This chain's CDR3 is CASSQEATGWSNTEAFF. The CDR3, as DNA: TGTGCCAGCAGCCAGGAGGCGACAGGGTGGTCGAACACTGAAGCTTTCTTT.

This chain connects TRBV28 to TRBJ1-1, with TRBD1 matching 7 bases. The CDR3 loop spans 15 amino acids. Looked up from germline, CDR1 is MDHEN and CDR2 is SYDVKM. V dropped 6 bases and J dropped 3; count of bases not matched to a gene: 10. CDR3 sequence (DNA): TGTGCCAGCAGACGCCCAGGGGGTTTGGACACTGAAGCTTTCTTT. This codes for CASRRPGGLDTEAFF.

This chain connects TRBV11-2 to TRBJ2-3, with D possibly matching TRBD2 (6 bases). This CDR3 is built from 16 residues. The germline V gene has CDR1 SGHAT and CDR2 FQNNGV. Trimming shortened V by 1 base and J by 2 bases, and 13 bases separated the two germline ends. CDR3 DNA: TGTGCCAGCAGCTTAGTCCTGGGGAGGAACACAGATACGCAGTATTTT. This encodes CASSLVLGRNTDTQYF.

V gene TRBV4-1 combines with J gene TRBJ2-7, with 9 positions matching TRBD2. Trimming took 1 base from V and 2 from J; bases not matched to a gene: 3. The CDR3 is made up of 15 amino acids. Germline V gene sequence: CDR1 MGHRA, CDR2 YSYEKL. CDR3 coding DNA: TGCGCCAGCAGCCAAGGACTAGCGGTAACCTACGAGCAGTACTTC. Residues: CASSQGLAVTYEQYF.

The V and J genes are TRBV9 and TRBJ2-1; 9 bases match TRBD2. Germline V gene sequence: CDR1 SGDLS, CDR2 YYNGEE. With V trimmed by 5 bases and J by 6 bases, 21 bases remained unmatched. This CDR3 has 19 amino acids. The CDR3 is CASSRSGRGHMGDANEQFF. The DNA of the CDR3 is TGTGCCAGCAGTCGTAGCGGGAGAGGTCATATGGGGGACGCCAATGAGCAGTTCTTC.

The table lists this clone with a few counts. The chain links TRBV25-1 to TRBJ1-5; no clear D. Germline CDR1 reads MGHDK; CDR2 reads SYGVNS. Trimming shortened V by 1 base and J by 3 bases, and 10 bases separated the two germline ends. CDR3 length: 15 residues. CDR3 coding DNA: TGTGCCAGCAGTGAATCGGAGGAGCACAATCAGCCCCAGCATTTT. Translation: CASSESEEHNQPQHF. The whole variable domain, filled in from reference TRBV25-1 and TRBJ1-5, reads EADIYQTPRYLVIGTGKKITLECSQTMGHDKMYWYQQDPGMELHLIHYSYGVNSTEKGDLSSESTVSRIRTEHFPLTLESARPSHTSQYLCASSESEEHNQPQHFGDGTRLSIL.

J is TRBJ2-3 and V is TRBV24-1, with 15 positions matching TRBD2. V trimming: 7 bases; J trimming: 3 bases; junction bases outside the gene matches: 13. CDR1 is KGHDR and CDR2 is SFDVKD in the germline V gene. The CDR3 spans 19 residues. Here the CDR3 reads CATSGNQGTSGGTTDTQYF. The CDR3 coding sequence is TGTGCCACCAGCGGAAATCAGGGGACTAGCGGGGGGACTACAGATACGCAGTATTTT.

This sequence joins TRBV6-5 and TRBJ2-1, with 13 bases identical to TRBD2. The germline gives CDR1 MNHEY, CDR2 SVGAGI. Trimming removed 2 bases from V and 9 bases from J; junction bases left unmatched: 7. There are 16 residues in the CDR3. CDR3 in amino acids: CASSYGTSGMLSEQFF. The CDR3 DNA follows: TGTGCCAGCAGTTACGGGACTAGCGGGATGTTATCTGAGCAGTTCTTC.

The chain is built from TRBV7-8 and TRBJ1-5; no firm D call. Per the germline V gene, CDR1 is SGHVS and CDR2 is FQNEAQ. The CDR3 covers 14 residues. Between the trimmed V and J ends, which lost 0 bases and 2 bases, there was a span of 5 bases. CDR3 protein: CASSLALGNQPQHF. The DNA for the CDR3 is TGTGCCAGCAGCTTAGCCCTCGGCAATCAGCCCCAGCATTTT.